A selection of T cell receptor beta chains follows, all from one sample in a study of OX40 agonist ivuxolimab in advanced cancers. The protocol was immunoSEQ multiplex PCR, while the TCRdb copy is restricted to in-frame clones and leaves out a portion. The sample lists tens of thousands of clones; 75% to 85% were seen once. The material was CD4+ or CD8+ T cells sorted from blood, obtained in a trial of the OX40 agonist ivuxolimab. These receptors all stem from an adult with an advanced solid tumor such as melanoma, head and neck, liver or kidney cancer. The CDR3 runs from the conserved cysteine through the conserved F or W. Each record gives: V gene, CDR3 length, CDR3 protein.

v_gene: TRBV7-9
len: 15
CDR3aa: CASPGAGVGTGELFF

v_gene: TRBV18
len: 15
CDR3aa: CASSPPGHMNTEAFF

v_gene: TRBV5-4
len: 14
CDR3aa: CASSLVEGGSPLHF

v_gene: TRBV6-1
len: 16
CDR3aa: CASSKGSGGDTGELFF

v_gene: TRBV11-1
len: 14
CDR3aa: CASSETGDTYEQYF

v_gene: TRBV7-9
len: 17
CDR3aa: CASSFDRGTRGTDTQYF

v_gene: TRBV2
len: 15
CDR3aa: CASSALTFSGNTIYF

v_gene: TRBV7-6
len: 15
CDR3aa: CASSLVAVGHNEQFF

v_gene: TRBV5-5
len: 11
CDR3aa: CASSSGETQYF

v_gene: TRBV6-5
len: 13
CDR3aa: CASSREENQPQHF

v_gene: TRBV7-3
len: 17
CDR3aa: CASSSGEGTRGYNEQFF

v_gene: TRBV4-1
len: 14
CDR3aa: CASSQGGLRDEQYF

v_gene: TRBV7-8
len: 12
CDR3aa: CASTLPGQPQHF

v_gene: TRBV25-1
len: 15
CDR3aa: CASSDSTLKYNEQFF

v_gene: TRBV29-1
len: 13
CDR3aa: CSVLSGGTGELFF

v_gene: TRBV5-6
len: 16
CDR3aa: CASSLEAGGRVHEQYF